Shown below are 6 T cell receptor beta chains from a single sample sequenced in a study of cytomegalovirus exposure and HLA in healthy donors. PCR employed 60 Vbeta and 13 Jbeta primers. Repertoires were generated with immunoSEQ multiplex PCR, while TCRdb's copy carries only in-frame clones and drops some. The sample lists fewer than 140,000 clones, around 82% occurring once. Sample: PBMCs. Receptor source: a man aged 50 or older in good health and CMV-seronegative.

The chain couples TRBV29-1 to TRBJ1-3; 7 bases agree with TRBD1. The CDR3 is 14 residues long. Germline V gene lookup returns CDR1 SQVTM and CDR2 ANQGSEA. V lost 5 bases to trimming and J lost 4 bases; unmatched junction nucleotides: 8. As DNA, the CDR3 is TGCAGCGTTCTCAACCAGGGGGTCGGAAACACCATATATTTT. Residues: CSVLNQGVGNTIYF.

The chain joins TRBV5-6 to TRBJ2-7; D might be TRBD2 (7 bases). CDR1 and CDR2 from the germline V gene are SGHDT and YYEEEE. V lost 1 base and J lost 3, with 23 bases in between. This CDR3 contains 18 residues. The CDR3 sequence is CASSLPRSRGGNHYEQYF. CDR3 in DNA: TGTGCCAGCAGCTTGCCCCGTAGCAGGGGAGGGAATCACTACGAGCAGTACTTC.

The V gene is TRBV28, the J gene TRBJ2-3; a weak D match, TRBD1 (6 bases). CDR3 length equals 14 residues. V lost 6 bases and J lost 0, with 10 bases in between. Germline CDR1 reads MDHEN; CDR2 reads SYDVKM. The chain's CDR3 is CASRQQGSTDTQYF. The CDR3 region has the DNA TGTGCCAGCAGGCAACAGGGTAGCACAGATACGCAGTATTTT.

The chain carries TRBV7-9 and TRBJ2-7; 9 bases fit TRBD1. This CDR3 comprises 15 residues. From germline, CDR1 is SEHNR and CDR2 FQNEAQ (reference sequence). Trimming took 6 bases from V and 3 from J; bases not matched to a gene: 9. For the CDR3, the DNA is TGTGCCAGCAGTGCAGCGGACAGGGGACGCTACGAGCAGTACGTC. It specifies CASSAADRGRYEQYV.

The chain has TRBV19 and TRBJ2-7; 7 bases map to TRBD2. The CDR3 is 14 amino acids. Germline CDR1 LNHDA, CDR2 SQIVND (reference sequence). The junction had 9 bases not matched to a gene; V was cut back by 5 bases and J by 5 bases. The CDR3 DNA sequence: TGTGCCAGTAGTCCACGGGGGGACGGGGACGAGCAGTACTTC. The encoded protein is CASSPRGDGDEQYF.

The genes are TRBV29-1 and TRBJ1-4; D possibly corresponds to TRBD1 (6 bases). Trimming pared 5 bases from V and 3 bases from J, leaving 13 bases between. This CDR3 region has 14 residues. From germline, CDR1 is SQVTM and CDR2 ANQGSEA. This chain's CDR3 is CSVLSDSSNEKLFF. Here the CDR3 DNA reads TGCAGCGTTCTTTCGGACAGTTCTAATGAAAAACTGTTTTTT.